This T cell receptor beta chain was identified in a study of tumor-infiltrating lymphocytes in primary liver carcinoma. Germline values: CDR1 MNHEY, CDR2 SVGAGI. V was clipped by 6 bases and J by 3 bases, with 18 bases between them. This CDR3 is built from 16 residues. This clonotype was detected a few times. Each 20-30 mg portion of unsorted bulk tissue served as the source for co-extraction of RNA and DNA. A constant-region primer served to make TCR beta cDNA from around 540 ng total RNA. Three rounds of nested multiplex PCR with slightly modified ARM-PCR produced TCR beta libraries. Each of the first two PCR rounds ran approximately 11 cycles with TRBV1-TRBV30 forward and C-beta reverse primers. In TCRdb, the multiplex PCR reads were re-called with MiXCR into one record per CDR3 protein. The data hold roughly 78,000 distinct CDR3 sequences, with 71% observed a single time.

The chain carries TRBV6-5 and TRBJ1-5; tentative D call: TRBD1 (6 bases). Sequencing used liver tumor tissue from sampling region 4. The sample's subset: tumor region T4, right-lateral pole. The receptor was derived from a woman aged 60-75 years with primary liver carcinoma and hepatitis B virus infection. The CDR3 loop is CASRPRQGLTNQPQHF. CDR3 DNA: TGTGCCAGCAGACCCCGGCAGGGGCTAACCAATCAGCCCCAGCATTTT.